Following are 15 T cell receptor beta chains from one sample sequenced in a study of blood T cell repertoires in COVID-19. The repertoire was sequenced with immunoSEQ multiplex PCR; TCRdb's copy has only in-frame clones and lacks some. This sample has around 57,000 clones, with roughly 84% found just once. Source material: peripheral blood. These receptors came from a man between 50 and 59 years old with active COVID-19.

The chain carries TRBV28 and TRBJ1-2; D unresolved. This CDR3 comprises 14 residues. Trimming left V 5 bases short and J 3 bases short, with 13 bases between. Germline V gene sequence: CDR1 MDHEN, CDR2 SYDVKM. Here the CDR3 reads CASSPGDSYYGYTF. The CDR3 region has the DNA TGTGCCAGCAGTCCCGGGGATTCCTACTATGGCTACACCTTC.

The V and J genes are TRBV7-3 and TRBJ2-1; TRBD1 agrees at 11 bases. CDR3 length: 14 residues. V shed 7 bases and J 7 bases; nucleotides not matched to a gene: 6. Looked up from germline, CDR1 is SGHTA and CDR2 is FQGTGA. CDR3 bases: TGTGCCAGCATCCGGGACAGGGGGAGGAATGAGCAGTTCTTC. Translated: CASIRDRGRNEQFF.

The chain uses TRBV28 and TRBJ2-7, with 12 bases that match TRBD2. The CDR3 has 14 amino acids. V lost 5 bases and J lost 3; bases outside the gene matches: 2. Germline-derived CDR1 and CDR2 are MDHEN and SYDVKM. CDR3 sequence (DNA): TGTGCCAGCAGTCCTAGCGGGAGGGACTACGAGCAGTACTTC. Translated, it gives CASSPSGRDYEQYF.

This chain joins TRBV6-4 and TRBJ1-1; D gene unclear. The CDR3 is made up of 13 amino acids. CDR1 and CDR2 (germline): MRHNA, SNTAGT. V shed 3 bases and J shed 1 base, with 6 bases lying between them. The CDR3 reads CASSEQRNTEAFF. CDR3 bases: TGTGCCAGCAGTGAACAGAGGAACACTGAAGCTTTCTTT.

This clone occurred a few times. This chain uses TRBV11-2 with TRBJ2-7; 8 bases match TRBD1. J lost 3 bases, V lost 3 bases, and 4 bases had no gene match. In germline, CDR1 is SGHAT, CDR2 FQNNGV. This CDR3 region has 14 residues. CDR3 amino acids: CASSFGTGYYEQYF. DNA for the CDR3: TGTGCCAGCAGCTTCGGGACAGGTTACTACGAGCAGTACTTC.

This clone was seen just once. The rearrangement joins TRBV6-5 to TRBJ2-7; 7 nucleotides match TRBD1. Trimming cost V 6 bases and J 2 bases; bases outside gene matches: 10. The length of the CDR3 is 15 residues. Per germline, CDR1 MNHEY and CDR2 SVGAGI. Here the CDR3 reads CASRLTGATPYEQYF. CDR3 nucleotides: TGTGCCAGCAGGCTTACAGGGGCGACCCCCTACGAGCAGTACTTC.

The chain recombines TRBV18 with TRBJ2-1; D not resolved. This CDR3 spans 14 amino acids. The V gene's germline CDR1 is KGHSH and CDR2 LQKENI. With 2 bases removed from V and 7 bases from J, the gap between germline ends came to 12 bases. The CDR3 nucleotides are TGTGCCAGCTCACCAAGCCGAGAGGTGAATGAGCAGTTCTTC. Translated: CASSPSREVNEQFF.

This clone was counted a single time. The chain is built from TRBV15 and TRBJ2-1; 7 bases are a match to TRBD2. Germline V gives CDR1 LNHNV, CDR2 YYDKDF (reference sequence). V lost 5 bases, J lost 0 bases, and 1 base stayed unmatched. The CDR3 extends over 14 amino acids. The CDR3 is CATSGGGSYNEQFF. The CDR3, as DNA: TGTGCCACCAGCGGGGGGGGCTCCTACAATGAGCAGTTCTTC. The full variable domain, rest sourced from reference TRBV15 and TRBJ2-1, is DAMVIQNPRYQVTQFGKPVTLSCSQTLNHNVMYWYQQKSSQAPKLLFHYYDKDFNNEADTPDNFQSRRPNTSFCFLDIRSPGLGDTAMYLCATSGGGSYNEQFFGPGTRLTVL.

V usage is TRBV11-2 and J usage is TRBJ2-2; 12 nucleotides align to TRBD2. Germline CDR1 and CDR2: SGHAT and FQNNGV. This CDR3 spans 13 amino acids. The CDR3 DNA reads TGTGCTACACAACTAGCGGGAGGTGGGGAGCTGTTTTTT. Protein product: CATQLAGGGELFF.

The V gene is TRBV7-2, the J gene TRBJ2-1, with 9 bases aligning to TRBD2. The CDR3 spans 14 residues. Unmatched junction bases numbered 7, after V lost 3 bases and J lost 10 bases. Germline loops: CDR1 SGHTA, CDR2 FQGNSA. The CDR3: CASSLLGLAGEQFF. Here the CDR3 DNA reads TGTGCCAGCAGCTTGCTTGGGCTAGCGGGGGAGCAGTTCTTC.

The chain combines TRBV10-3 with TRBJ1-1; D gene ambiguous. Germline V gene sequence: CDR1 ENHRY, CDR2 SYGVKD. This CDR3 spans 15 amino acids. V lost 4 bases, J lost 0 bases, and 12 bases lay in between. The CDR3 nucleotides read TGTGCCATCAGTGGGCAAAACAGCATGAACACTGAAGCTTTCTTT. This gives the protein CAISGQNSMNTEAFF.

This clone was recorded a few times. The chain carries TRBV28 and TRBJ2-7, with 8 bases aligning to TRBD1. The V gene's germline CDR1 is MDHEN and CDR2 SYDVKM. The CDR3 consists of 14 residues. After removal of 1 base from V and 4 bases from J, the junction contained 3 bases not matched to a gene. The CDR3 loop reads CASSLSRGQYEQYF. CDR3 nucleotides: TGTGCCAGCAGTTTATCCAGGGGGCAGTACGAGCAGTACTTC.

DNA for the CDR3: TGTGCCAGCTCACTGACAGTTTTAGCCAAAAACATTCAGTACTTC. Amino acids: CASSLTVLAKNIQYF. The chain has TRBV18 and TRBJ2-4; the D gene is possibly TRBD1 (5 bases). This CDR3 has 15 amino acids. Germline CDR1 and CDR2: KGHSH and LQKENI. V shed 4 bases and J shed 0 bases, with 10 bases lying between them.

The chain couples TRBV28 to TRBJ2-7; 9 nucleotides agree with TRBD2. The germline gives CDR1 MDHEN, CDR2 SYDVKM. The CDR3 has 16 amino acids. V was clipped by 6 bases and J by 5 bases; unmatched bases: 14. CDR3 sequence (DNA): TGTGCCAGCAGCCTCGCCGGCGCGGGAGGGCTGAACGAGCAGTACTTC. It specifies CASSLAGAGGLNEQYF.

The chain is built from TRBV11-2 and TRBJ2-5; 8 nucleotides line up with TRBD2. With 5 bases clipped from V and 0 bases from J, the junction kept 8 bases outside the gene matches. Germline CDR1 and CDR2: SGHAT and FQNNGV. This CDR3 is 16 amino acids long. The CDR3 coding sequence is TGTGCCAGCAGCCCTACTAGCGGACCGTACCAAGAGACCCAGTACTTC. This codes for CASSPTSGPYQETQYF.